This passage covers 5 T cell receptor beta chains from one sample sequenced in a study of blood T cell repertoires in COVID-19. Produced via immunoSEQ multiplex PCR; TCRdb's table is partial and in-frame only. The sample lists 300,000 to 450,000 clones; about 90% were seen once. Sequenced: PBMCs or T cells enriched from blood (not recorded which). Source of these receptors: a woman aged 25 to 39 who had been exposed to COVID-19.

The chain recombines TRBV9 with TRBJ2-1, with D unresolved. V was cut by 3 bases and J by 9 bases, with 7 bases left in between. Germline V gives CDR1 SGDLS, CDR2 YYNGEE. The CDR3 sequence is 11 residues long. The CDR3 loop reads CASSAPGEQFF. CDR3 bases: TGTGCCAGCAGCGCTCCGGGTGAGCAGTTCTTC.

This chain uses TRBV3-1 (or the pseudogene TRBV3-2) with TRBJ1-2; no reliable D call. The CDR3 contains 12 residues. Germline V gene lookup returns CDR1 LGHDT and CDR2 YNNKEL (reference sequence). V lost 0 bases and J 13 bases, leaving 12 bases between the germline ends. CDR3 bases: TGTGCCAGCAGCCAAGAGCCAGGACTCTGCACCTTC. Its translation is CASSQEPGLCTF.

This clone appeared a few times. This sequence joins TRBV7-8 and TRBJ1-1; 9 bases are shared with TRBD1. Trimming cost V 3 bases and J 2 bases; bases outside gene matches: 4. This CDR3 has 15 amino acids. In germline, CDR1 is SGHVS, CDR2 FQNEAQ. The CDR3: CASSFTGGRNTEAFF. The CDR3 coding sequence is TGTGCCAGCAGCTTTACAGGGGGCCGAAACACTGAAGCTTTCTTT. Combining the CDR3 with reference TRBV7-8 and TRBJ1-1 gives the whole variable domain GAGVSQSPRYKVAKRGQDVALRCDPISGHVSLFWYQQALGQGPEFLTYFQNEAQLDKSGLPSDRFFAERPEGSVSTLKIQRTQQEDSAVYLCASSFTGGRNTEAFFGQGTRLTVV.

V is TRBV29-1 and J is TRBJ1-1, with D maybe TRBD1 (5 bases). Trimming shortened V by 7 bases and J by 6 bases, and 12 bases separated the two germline ends. Germline V gene sequence: CDR1 SQVTM, CDR2 ANQGSEA. This CDR3 has 11 residues. The CDR3 reads CSGRGGSEAFF. CDR3 sequence (DNA): TGCAGCGGCCGGGGGGGATCTGAAGCTTTCTTT.

CDR3 in amino acids: CASLFGTSYEQYF. CDR3 DNA sequence: TGTGCCAGCCTCTTCGGGACTAGCTACGAGCAGTACTTC. The chain recombines TRBV2 with TRBJ2-7, with 8 bases aligning to TRBD2. CDR3 length equals 13 residues. Trimming cost V 8 bases and J 3 bases; bases outside gene matches: 6. Germline loops: CDR1 SNHLY, CDR2 FYNNEI.